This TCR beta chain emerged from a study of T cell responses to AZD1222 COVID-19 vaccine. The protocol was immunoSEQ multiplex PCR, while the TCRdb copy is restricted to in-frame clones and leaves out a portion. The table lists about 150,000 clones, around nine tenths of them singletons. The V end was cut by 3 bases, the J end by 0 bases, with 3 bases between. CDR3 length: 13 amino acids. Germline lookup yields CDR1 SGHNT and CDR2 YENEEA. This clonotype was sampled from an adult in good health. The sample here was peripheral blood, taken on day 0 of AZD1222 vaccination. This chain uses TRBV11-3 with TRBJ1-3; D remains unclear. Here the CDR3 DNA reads TGTGCCAGCAGCTTGTCCTCTGGAAACACCATATATTTT. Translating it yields CASSLSSGNTIYF.